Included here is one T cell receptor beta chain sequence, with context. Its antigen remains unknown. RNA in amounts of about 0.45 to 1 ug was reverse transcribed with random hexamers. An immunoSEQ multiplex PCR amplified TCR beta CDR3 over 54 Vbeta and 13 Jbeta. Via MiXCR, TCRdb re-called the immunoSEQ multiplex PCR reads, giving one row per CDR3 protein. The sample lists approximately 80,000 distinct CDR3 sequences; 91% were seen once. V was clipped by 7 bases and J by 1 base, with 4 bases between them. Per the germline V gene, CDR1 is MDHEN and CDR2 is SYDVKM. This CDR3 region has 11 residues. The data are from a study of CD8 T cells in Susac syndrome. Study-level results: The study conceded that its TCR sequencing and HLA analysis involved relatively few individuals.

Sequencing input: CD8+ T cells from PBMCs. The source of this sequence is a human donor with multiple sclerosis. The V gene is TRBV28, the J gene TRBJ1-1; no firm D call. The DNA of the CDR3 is TGTGCCAGCACGTGGAACACTGAAGCTTTCTTT. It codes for CASTWNTEAFF.